This T cell receptor (beta chain) was sequenced for a study of graft-versus-host responses after intestinal transplantation. Study in general: Every one of the recipients received anti-thymocyte globulin induction and afterwards took tacrolimus and steroids for around 3 years.

Generated by immunoSEQ multiplex PCR, the TCRdb table keeps only in-frame clones and is missing some. The table shows 90,000 to 95,000 clones, with 91% occurring only once. This clone was seen a single time. The antigen is unknown. V lost 6 bases, J lost 0 bases, and 13 bases lay in between. Germline V CDR1 and CDR2: MNHEY, SMNVEV (reference sequence). This CDR3 is 15 amino acids long. The rearrangement links TRBV27 to TRBJ2-3, with D possibly matching TRBD2 (5 bases). The receptor comes from a human donor who received an intestinal transplant. This sample comprised unstimulated CD8+ T cells sorted from spleen or lymph node cells, obtained before intestinal transplant. CDR3 sequence (DNA): TGTGCCAGCAGCCCAGAGGGCCATAGCACAGATACGCAGTATTTT. It codes for CASSPEGHSTDTQYF.